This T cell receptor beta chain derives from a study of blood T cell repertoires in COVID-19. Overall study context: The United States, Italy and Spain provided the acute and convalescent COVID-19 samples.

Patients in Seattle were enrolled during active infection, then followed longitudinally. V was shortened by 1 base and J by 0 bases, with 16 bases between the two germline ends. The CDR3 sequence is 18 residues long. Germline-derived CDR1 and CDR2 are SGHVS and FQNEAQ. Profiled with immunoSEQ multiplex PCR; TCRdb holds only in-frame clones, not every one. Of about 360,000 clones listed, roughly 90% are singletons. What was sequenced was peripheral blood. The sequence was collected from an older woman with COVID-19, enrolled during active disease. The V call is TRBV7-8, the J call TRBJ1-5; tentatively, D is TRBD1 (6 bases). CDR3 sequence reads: CASSLEGHRAYSNQPQHF. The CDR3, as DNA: TGTGCCAGCAGCTTAGAGGGACATCGGGCGTATAGCAATCAGCCCCAGCATTTT.